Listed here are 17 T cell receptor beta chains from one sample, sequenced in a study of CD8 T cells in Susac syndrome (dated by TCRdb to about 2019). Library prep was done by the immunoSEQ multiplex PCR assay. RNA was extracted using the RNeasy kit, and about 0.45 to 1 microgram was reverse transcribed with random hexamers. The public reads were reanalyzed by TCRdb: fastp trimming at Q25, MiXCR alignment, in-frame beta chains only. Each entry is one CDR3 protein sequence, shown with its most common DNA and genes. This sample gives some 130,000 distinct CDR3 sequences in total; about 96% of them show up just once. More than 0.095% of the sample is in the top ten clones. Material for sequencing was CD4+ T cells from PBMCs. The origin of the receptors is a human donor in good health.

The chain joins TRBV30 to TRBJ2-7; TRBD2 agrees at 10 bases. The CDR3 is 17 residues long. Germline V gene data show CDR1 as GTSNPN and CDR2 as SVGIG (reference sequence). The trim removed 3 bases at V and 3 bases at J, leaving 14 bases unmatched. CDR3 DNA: TGTGCCTGGAGCCTCACCCGGACTAGCGGCTTGGGCTACGAGCAGTACTTC. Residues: CAWSLTRTSGLGYEQYF.

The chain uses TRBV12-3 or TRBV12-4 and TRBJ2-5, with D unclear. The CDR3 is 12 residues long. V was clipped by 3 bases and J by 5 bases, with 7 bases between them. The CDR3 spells CASSFKRETQYF. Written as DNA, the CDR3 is TGTGCCAGCAGTTTCAAGCGTGAGACCCAGTACTTC.

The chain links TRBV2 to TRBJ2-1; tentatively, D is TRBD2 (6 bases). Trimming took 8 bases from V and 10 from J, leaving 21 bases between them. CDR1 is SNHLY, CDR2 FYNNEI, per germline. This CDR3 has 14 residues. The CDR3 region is CASGFQASAVEQFF. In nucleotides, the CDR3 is TGTGCCAGCGGCTTTCAGGCTAGCGCGGTCGAGCAGTTCTTC.

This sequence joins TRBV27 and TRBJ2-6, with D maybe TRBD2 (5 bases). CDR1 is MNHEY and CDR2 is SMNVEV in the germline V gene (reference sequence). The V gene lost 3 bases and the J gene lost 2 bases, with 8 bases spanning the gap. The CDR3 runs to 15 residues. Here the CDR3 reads CASSLRVAGANVLTF. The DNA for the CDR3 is TGTGCCAGCAGTTTGAGGGTAGCTGGGGCCAACGTCCTGACTTTC.

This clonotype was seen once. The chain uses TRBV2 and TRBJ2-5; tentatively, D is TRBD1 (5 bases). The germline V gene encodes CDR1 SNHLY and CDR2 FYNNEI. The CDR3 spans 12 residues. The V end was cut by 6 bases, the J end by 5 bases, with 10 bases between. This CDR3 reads CASSWGEETQYF. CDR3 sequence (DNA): TGTGCCAGCAGCTGGGGCGAGGAGACCCAGTACTTC.

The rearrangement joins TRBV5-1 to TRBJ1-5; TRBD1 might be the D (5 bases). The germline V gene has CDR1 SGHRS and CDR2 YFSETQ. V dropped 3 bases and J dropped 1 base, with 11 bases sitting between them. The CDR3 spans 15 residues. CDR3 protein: CASSYDSPSNQPQHF. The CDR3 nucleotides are TGCGCCAGCAGCTACGACAGTCCAAGCAATCAGCCCCAGCATTTT.

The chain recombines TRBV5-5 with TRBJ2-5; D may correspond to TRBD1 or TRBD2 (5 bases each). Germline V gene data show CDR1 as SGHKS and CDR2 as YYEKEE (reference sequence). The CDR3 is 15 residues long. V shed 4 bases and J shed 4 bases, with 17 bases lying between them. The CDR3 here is CASSISFGTTETQYF. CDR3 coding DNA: TGTGCCAGCAGCATCTCATTCGGGACGACAGAGACCCAGTACTTC.

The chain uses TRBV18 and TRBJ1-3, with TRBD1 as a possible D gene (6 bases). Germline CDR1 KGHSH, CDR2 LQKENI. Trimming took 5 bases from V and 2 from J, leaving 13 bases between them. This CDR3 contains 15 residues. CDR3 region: CASSTRQAPGNTIYF. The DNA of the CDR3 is TGTGCCAGCTCAACCAGACAGGCCCCTGGAAACACCATATATTTT.

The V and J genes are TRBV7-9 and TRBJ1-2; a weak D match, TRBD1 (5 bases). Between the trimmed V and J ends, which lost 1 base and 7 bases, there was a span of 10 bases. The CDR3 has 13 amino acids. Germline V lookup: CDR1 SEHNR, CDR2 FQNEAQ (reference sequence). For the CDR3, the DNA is TGTGCCAGCAGCTTAGAGGGGTTCCGTGGCTACACCTTC. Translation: CASSLEGFRGYTF.

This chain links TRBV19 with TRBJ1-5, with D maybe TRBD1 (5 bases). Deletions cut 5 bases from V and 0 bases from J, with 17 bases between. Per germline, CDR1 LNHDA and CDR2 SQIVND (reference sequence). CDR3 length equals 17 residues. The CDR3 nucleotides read TGTGCCAGTAGTTCACCCTCGGGACTCCATAGCAATCAGCCCCAGCATTTT. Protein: CASSSPSGLHSNQPQHF.

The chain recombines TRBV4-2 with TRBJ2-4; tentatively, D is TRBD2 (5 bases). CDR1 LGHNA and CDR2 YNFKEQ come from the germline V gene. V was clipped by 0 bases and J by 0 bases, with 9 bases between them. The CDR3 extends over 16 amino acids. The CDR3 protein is CASSQDSDLAKNIQYF. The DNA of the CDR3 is TGTGCCAGCAGCCAAGACTCGGACTTAGCCAAAAACATTCAGTACTTC.

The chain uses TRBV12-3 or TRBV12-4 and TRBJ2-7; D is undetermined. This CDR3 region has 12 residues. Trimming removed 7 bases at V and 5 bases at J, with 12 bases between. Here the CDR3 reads CASNRPGDEQYF. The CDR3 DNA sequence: TGTGCCAGCAACAGACCCGGTGACGAGCAGTACTTC.

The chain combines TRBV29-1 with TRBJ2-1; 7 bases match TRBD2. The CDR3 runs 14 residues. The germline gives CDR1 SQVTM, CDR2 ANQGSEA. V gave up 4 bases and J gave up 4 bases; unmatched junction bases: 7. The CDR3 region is CSVASTSVYNEQFF. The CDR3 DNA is TGCAGCGTTGCCTCTACTAGCGTATACAATGAGCAGTTCTTC.

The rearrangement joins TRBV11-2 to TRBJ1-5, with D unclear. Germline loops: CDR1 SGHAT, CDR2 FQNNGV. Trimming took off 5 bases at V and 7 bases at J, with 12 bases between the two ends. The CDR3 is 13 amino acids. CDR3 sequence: CASSVDRQQPQHF. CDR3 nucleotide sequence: TGTGCCAGCAGCGTCGACCGGCAGCAGCCCCAGCATTTT.

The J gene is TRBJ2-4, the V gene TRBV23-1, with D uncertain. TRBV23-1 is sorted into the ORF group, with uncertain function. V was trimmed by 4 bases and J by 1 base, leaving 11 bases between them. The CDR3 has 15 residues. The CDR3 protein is CASSRAERAKNIQYF. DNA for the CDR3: TGCGCCAGCAGTCGGGCGGAGAGGGCCAAAAACATTCAGTACTTC.

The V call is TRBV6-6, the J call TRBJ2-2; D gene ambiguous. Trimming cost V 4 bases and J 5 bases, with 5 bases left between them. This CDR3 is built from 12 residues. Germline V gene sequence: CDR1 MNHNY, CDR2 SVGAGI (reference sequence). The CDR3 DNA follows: TGTGCCAGCAGTTCTAGGACCGGGGAGCTGTTTTTT. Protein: CASSSRTGELFF.

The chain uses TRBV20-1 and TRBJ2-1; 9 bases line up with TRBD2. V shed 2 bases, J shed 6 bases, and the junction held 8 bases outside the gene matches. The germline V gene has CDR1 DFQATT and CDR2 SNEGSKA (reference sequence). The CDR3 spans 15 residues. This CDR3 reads CSARRLREGGNEQFF. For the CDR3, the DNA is TGCAGTGCTAGACGGTTGCGGGAGGGTGGCAATGAGCAGTTCTTC.